This T cell receptor beta chain was profiled in a study of T cell changes during pregnancy in multiple sclerosis. The CDR3 contains 16 residues. J lost 7 bases, V lost 6 bases, and 14 bases had no gene match. CDR1 and CDR2 from the germline V gene are MNHEY and SMNVEV (reference sequence). Measured with immunoSEQ multiplex PCR; TCRdb has only the in-frame clones, and not every one. The top ten hold more than 1.4% of the sample, which has about 68,000 clones, 90% seen once. Sample: peripheral blood, taken in the third trimester of pregnancy. The receptor's source is a female donor with multiple sclerosis, enrolled in a pregnancy study. This chain joins TRBV27 and TRBJ2-1, with 8 bases that match TRBD2. For the CDR3, the DNA is TGTGCCAGCAGCTCCCCCAGCGGGAGACGGAGAAATGAGCAGTTCTTC. It translates to CASSSPSGRRRNEQFF.